The present T cell receptor beta chain was sequenced within a study of patients and donors after allogeneic stem cell transplantation. The CDR3 loop spans 12 amino acids. CDR1 and CDR2 (germline): LGHDT, YNNKEL (reference sequence). V was trimmed by 2 bases and J by 5 bases, leaving 4 bases between them. TCRdb fed the RT-PCR reads into MiXCR, producing one record per CDR3 protein. The sample consists of around 150,000 distinct CDR3 sequences, about 36% of them appearing once. V usage is TRBV3-1 and J usage is TRBJ1-3, with no clear D. This receptor was identified in a human donor who was either an allogeneic HSCT recipient or a stem cell or donor lymphocyte infusion donor (not recorded which). It is not recorded whose cells these are; they may come from a transplant donor. Material for sequencing was blood, either unsorted or a sorted T cell fraction (not recorded which). The CDR3 nucleotides read TGTGCCAGCAGCCAAAGGAGAAACACCATATATTTT. This gives the protein CASSQRRNTIYF.